This entry is about one T cell receptor beta chain. Authors' methods: The authors estimated nucleated cell counts from reference gene primer amplification. Sequenced by immunoSEQ multiplex PCR; TCRdb stores in-frame clones only, minus some. V and J calls and clone size follow that table, whereas D and trimming were derived from the DNA. The table records a few hundred thousand clones, 92% of them present only once. The sample originates from a study of blood T cell repertoires in COVID-19. Those enrolled, adults aged about 18 to 89 years, came from about 24 US areas. What the recovered Cohort 3 donors had was two negative PCRs, clearance, or symptom resolution. Germline V gene data show CDR1 as SGHTA and CDR2 as FQGTGA. After removal of 4 bases from V and 0 bases from J, the junction contained 7 bases not matched to a gene. The CDR3 has 16 residues.

The specimen sequenced was PBMCs or T cells enriched from blood (not recorded which). The rearrangement uses TRBV7-3 and TRBJ2-7; 9 nucleotides agree with TRBD1. This TCR derives from a woman in her twenties or thirties who had recovered from COVID-19. CDR3 DNA: TGTGCCAGCAGCTATAGGGGGACAGGGAGCTCCTACGAGCAGTACTTC. Amino acids: CASSYRGTGSSYEQYF.